This T cell receptor (beta chain) was identified during a study of blood T cell repertoires in COVID-19 (dated by TCRdb to the early 2020s). Background on the whole study: Samples covering the acute and convalescent phases of COVID-19 were provided by collaborators in the United States, Italy and Spain. The prospective study material was composed of cDNA or gDNA derived from T cells, B-cell-depleted T cells, or PBMCs. Subjects who had been exposed to COVID-19, were actively infected with it, or had recovered from it provided the deeply sampled blood TCRbeta repertoires that made up the dataset. The repertoires were released in a freely available public database meant as a resource for research on the immune response to SARS-CoV-2. The samples were drawn from two sources: the first 160 participants of the ongoing ImmuneRACE study, and 1,254 subjects contributed by 6 global collaborators. A de-identified subject ID, COVID-19 status, age in years and sex were almost always included in the sample metadata. Where available, HLA class I and class II types were obtained from metadata supplied by the sample provider rather than from assay-based typing. Findings and caveats that apply to the study as a whole: How much clinical and demographic metadata was included differed by source and by participant, and the metadata was provided uncurated.

This clone has only one observation. Its antigen has not been determined. Base qualities are not at hand, and no much larger clone is one base apart. Participants in the prospective study were aged roughly 18 to 95 years, lived in some 24 United States geographic areas, and enrolled through a virtual design. Cohort assignment in the prospective study relied on participant-reported clinical history from a screening survey and a study questionnaire. Recovered participants in ImmuneRACE Cohort 3 were defined as having two consecutive negative NP/OP PCR tests, clearance from a healthcare professional, or resolution of symptoms. In the prospective study, whole blood, serum and a nasopharyngeal or oropharyngeal swab were collected from each participant by mobile phlebotomists. Over an approximately two-month period, participants in the prospective study had the option of providing additional blood draws and questionnaires. Prospective study blood samples were shipped either frozen or at room temperature before DNA extraction.

TCRbeta CDR3 regions were amplified from genomic DNA using the immunoSEQ Assay, a bias-controlled multiplex PCR. The paper's processing steps were these. Within the assay, amplification of reference gene primers was used to estimate how many nucleated cells each sample contained. Sequence reads were collapsed and filtered to measure the absolute abundance of every unique TCRbeta CDR3 rearrangement. For each sample, productive Simpson clonality was calculated as the square root of Simpson's diversity index across productive rearrangements. TCRdb holds this immuneACCESS table with in-frame rearrangements only. Some clones are missing; in checked studies, unresolved V genes explain under half, and the rest has no known cause. V and J calls plus clone size are reproduced from that table; the DNA served to infer D and trimming. The sample table contains over 150,000 clones; only one count was recorded for around 87% of them. The ten largest clones capture 2% to 2.5% of the sample.

For this chain, trimming is 4 bases at the V end and 4 bases at the J end, and the number of junction bases without a gene match is 11. The CDR3 has 17 amino acids, counting the end cysteine and phenylalanine. CDR3 DNA is the only sequence kept; it has 51 bases, read in frame from the first base. The germline V gene (reference sequence) sets CDR1 to PRHDT and CDR2 to FYEKMQ. The chain employs TRBV13 and TRBJ2-1; TRBD2 matches 9 bases in the middle. Material for sequencing was PBMCs or T cells enriched from blood (not recorded which). This TCR derives from a woman in her 30s who had recovered from COVID-19. The sequence in DNA is TGTGCCAGCAGCTCGGCTAGCGGGGATCTCCTATACAATGAGCAGTTCTTC. The resulting protein is CASSSASGDLLYNEQFF.